The 15 T cell receptor beta chains listed next were all sequenced from one sample in a study of response to subunit inactivated influenza vaccine. TCRdb ran MiXCR on the RT-PCR reads and lists one entry per CDR3 protein. The sample has hundreds of thousands of distinct CDR3 sequences, approximately 7.7% seen once. The sequenced sample was PBMCs from blood, obtained around 2 years after vaccination. Receptor source: a man between 50 and 75 years old who received an inactivated influenza vaccine.

This clonotype has only a few counts. This rearrangement joins TRBV7-9 to TRBJ1-1; D is unclear. In germline, CDR1 is SEHNR, CDR2 FQNEAQ (reference sequence). V was cut by 9 bases and J by 1 base, with 18 bases left in between. This CDR3 is 15 amino acids long. The CDR3: CARDLVRVQNTEAFF. In nucleotides, the CDR3 is TGTGCCAGAGATCTCGTACGGGTCCAGAACACTGAAGCTTTCTTT.

This clonotype appeared many times. The V and J genes are TRBV7-9 and TRBJ2-3; 12 bases align to TRBD2. The germline V gene encodes CDR1 SEHNR and CDR2 FQNEAQ (reference sequence). The trim removed 0 bases at V and 4 bases at J, leaving 5 bases unmatched. The CDR3 consists of 17 residues. The CDR3 DNA reads as TGTGCCAGCAGCTTAGCGCGACTAGCGGGGGCCTCAGATACGCAGTATTTT. It encodes CASSLARLAGASDTQYF.

The chain combines TRBV5-1 with TRBJ2-3; a weak D match, TRBD2 (6 bases). Trimming cost V 0 bases and J 4 bases, with 9 bases left between them. Germline loops: CDR1 SGHRS, CDR2 YFSETQ. This CDR3 has 14 residues. CDR3 sequence reads: CASSLGDFADTQYF. CDR3 DNA sequence: TGCGCCAGCAGCTTGGGGGACTTCGCAGATACGCAGTATTTT.

This rearrangement joins TRBV24-1 to TRBJ1-1; no clear D. This CDR3 region has 13 residues. V was cut by 4 bases and J by 0 bases, with 5 bases left in between. CDR1 and CDR2 from the germline V gene are KGHDR and SFDVKD. CDR3 region: CATSDTMNTEAFF. CDR3 nucleotide sequence: TGTGCCACCAGTGACACTATGAACACTGAAGCTTTCTTT.

Comments on this clonotype: This may arise from a read error, as a much more abundant clone is one base away. This sequence joins TRBV3-1 and TRBJ2-7; D might be TRBD1 (7 bases). The CDR3 covers 15 residues. Germline assignment: CDR1 LGHDT and CDR2 YNNKEL (reference sequence). The CDR3 region is CASTQGRDSIYEQYF. Written as DNA, the CDR3 is TGTGCCAGCACCCAAGGGCGGGACAGCATCTACGAGCAGTACTTC.

V is TRBV12-3 or TRBV12-4 and J is TRBJ2-1; TRBD2 matches at 8 bases. Trimming at V came to 5 bases and at J to 4 bases, leaving 4 bases not matched to a gene. The CDR3 totals 14 residues. This chain's CDR3 is CASSRTSQYNEQFF. In DNA, the CDR3 is TGTGCCAGCAGTAGGACTAGCCAATACAATGAGCAGTTCTTC.

This clonotype has a handful of counts. V is TRBV29-1 and J is TRBJ2-1; weak D call: TRBD2 (5 bases). Germline values: CDR1 SQVTM, CDR2 ANQGSEA. Trimming took off 7 bases at V and 2 bases at J, with 12 bases between the two ends. The CDR3 sequence is 13 residues long. CDR3 sequence: CSATRVPYNEQFF. Written as DNA, the CDR3 is TGCAGCGCCACGCGGGTCCCCTACAATGAGCAGTTCTTC.

The sample holds many counts of this clonotype. The rearrangement links TRBV12-3 or TRBV12-4 to TRBJ2-7; a weak D match, TRBD2 (7 bases). Between the trimmed V and J ends, which lost 3 bases and 4 bases, there was a span of 13 bases. This CDR3 comprises 14 residues. The CDR3, as DNA: TGTGCCAGCAGTTTTTGGCGGGGGCCTTACGAGCAGTACTTC. As protein: CASSFWRGPYEQYF.

The V and J genes are TRBV5-4 and TRBJ2-7; 7 positions match TRBD1. This CDR3 has 15 residues. V lost 0 bases and J lost 1; bases outside the gene matches: 4. Germline V gene data show CDR1 as SGHNT and CDR2 as YYREEE (reference sequence). The CDR3 region has the DNA TGTGCCAGCAGCTTGGGCGACAGGGAATCCTACGAGCAGTACTTC. It is translated as CASSLGDRESYEQYF.

This clonotype has at least ten counts. The chain joins TRBV7-9 to TRBJ2-1; D may be TRBD1 (5 bases). Germline lookup yields CDR1 SEHNR and CDR2 FQNEAQ (reference sequence). V was trimmed by 1 base and J by 8 bases, leaving 6 bases between them. CDR3 length: 12 amino acids. For the CDR3, the DNA is TGTGCCAGCAGCTTAGAGGGGTATGAGCAGTTCTTC. Its translation is CASSLEGYEQFF.

This clonotype was seen ten or more times. This chain links TRBV25-1 with TRBJ1-5; D uncertain. Trimming removed 3 bases from V and 2 bases from J, with 8 bases in between. The germline V gene has CDR1 MGHDK and CDR2 SYGVNS. This CDR3 spans 14 amino acids. CDR3 sequence reads: CASSEFDRNQPQHF. CDR3 DNA sequence: TGTGCCAGCAGTGAGTTCGACCGCAATCAGCCCCAGCATTTT. The whole variable domain, filled in from reference TRBV25-1 and TRBJ1-5, reads EADIYQTPRYLVIGTGKKITLECSQTMGHDKMYWYQQDPGMELHLIHYSYGVNSTEKGDLSSESTVSRIRTEHFPLTLESARPSHTSQYLCASSEFDRNQPQHFGDGTRLSIL.

This clonotype has just a few counts. This chain joins TRBV28 and TRBJ2-7; 8 nucleotides align to TRBD1. Germline CDR1 reads MDHEN; CDR2 reads SYDVKM. The CDR3 loop spans 15 amino acids. The junction had 11 bases not matched to a gene; V was cut back by 6 bases and J by 4 bases. The CDR3 loop reads CASSRWGDRRYEQYF. CDR3 DNA: TGTGCCAGCAGCCGGTGGGGGGACAGGAGATACGAGCAGTACTTC.

This clonotype was seen many times. The chain joins TRBV27 to TRBJ1-5; 7 bases are shared with TRBD1. J was trimmed by 3 bases and V by 5 bases; bases with no gene match: 10. From germline, CDR1 is MNHEY and CDR2 SMNVEV (reference sequence). The CDR3 has 16 amino acids. The CDR3 loop is CASSPLPGQINQPQHF. The CDR3, as DNA: TGTGCCAGCAGTCCCCTCCCGGGACAGATCAATCAGCCCCAGCATTTT.

J is TRBJ2-5 and V is TRBV18; no definite D call. The germline V gene has CDR1 KGHSH and CDR2 LQKENI. Deletions cut 3 bases from V and 3 bases from J, with 8 bases between. The CDR3 length is 13 residues. DNA for the CDR3: TGTGCCAGCTCACCGACGACCAAAGAGACCCAGTACTTC. Its protein product is CASSPTTKETQYF.

This sequence joins TRBV5-6 and TRBJ2-5; 8 bases agree with TRBD2. This CDR3 comprises 14 residues. Germline CDR1 reads SGHDT; CDR2 reads YYEEEE. The junction had 8 bases not matched to a gene; V was cut back by 3 bases and J by 7 bases. CDR3 coding DNA: TGTGCCAGCAGCTCCTTAGCGGGGAGGAGGACCCAGTACTTC. Translation: CASSSLAGRRTQYF.